One sample yielded the 20 T cell receptor beta chains listed below, sequenced in a study of blood T cell repertoires in COVID-19. Measured with immunoSEQ multiplex PCR; TCRdb has only the in-frame clones, and not every one. Among about 310,000 clones, roughly 91% were seen once, and the ten largest hold just under 9.5%. What was sequenced was PBMCs or T cells enriched from blood (not recorded which). The receptors originated from a young woman who had recovered from COVID-19.

This clone was detected only once. The chain carries TRBV28 and TRBJ2-5; D may be TRBD2 (5 bases). Germline V gene data show CDR1 as MDHEN and CDR2 as SYDVKM. Deletions cut 6 bases from V and 6 bases from J, with 14 bases between. CDR3 size: 13 residues. CDR3 sequence (DNA): TGTGCCAGCAGCCCCTGGGGAGTGAAGACCCAGTACTTC. Translating gives CASSPWGVKTQYF.

This sequence joins TRBV3-1 (or the pseudogene TRBV3-2) and TRBJ2-1; possibly TRBD2 for D (5 bases). The CDR3 spans 13 residues. The germline CDR1 and CDR2 sequences are LGHDT and YNNKEL (reference sequence). With 1 base removed from V and 9 bases from J, the gap between germline ends came to 10 bases. The CDR3 region has the DNA TGTGCCAGCAGCCAAGGGGAGTGGGTTGAGCAGTTCTTC. As protein: CASSQGEWVEQFF.

V gene TRBV5-6 combines with J gene TRBJ2-4; 13 nucleotides align to TRBD2. J lost 7 bases, V lost 4 bases, and 8 bases had no gene match. Germline V lookup: CDR1 SGHDT, CDR2 YYEEEE. The CDR3 contains 16 residues. CDR3 protein: CASSLRTSGRGNIQYF. The CDR3 DNA sequence: TGTGCCAGCAGCCTCCGGACTAGCGGGAGAGGTAACATTCAGTACTTC.

The CDR3: CASGVGQGAYEQYF. CDR3 nucleotides: TGTGCCAGCGGGGTCGGGCAGGGGGCCTACGAGCAGTACTTC. This rearrangement joins TRBV18 to TRBJ2-7; 7 bases match TRBD1. The length of the CDR3 is 14 residues. Germline V gene data show CDR1 as KGHSH and CDR2 as LQKENI. Unmatched junction bases numbered 9, after V lost 8 bases and J lost 2 bases.

The chain links TRBV4-3 to TRBJ2-3; D might be TRBD2 (6 bases). V lost 0 bases, J lost 8 bases, and 15 bases lay in between. Germline loops: CDR1 LGHNA, CDR2 YSLEER. CDR3 length: 15 residues. The DNA of the CDR3 is TGCGCCAGCAGCCAAGAGGGCCTGGTTAGCGGTACGCAGTATTTT. The encoded protein is CASSQEGLVSGTQYF.

Written as DNA, the CDR3 is TGTGCCAGCAGAACCAGAGGTGGGGAGATCTTCTCCTACAATGAGCAGTTCTTC. It encodes CASRTRGGEIFSYNEQFF. This chain links TRBV5-5 with TRBJ2-1; D may be TRBD2 (5 bases). Germline CDR1 and CDR2: SGHKS and YYEKEE (reference sequence). V was clipped by 5 bases and J by 0 bases, with 21 bases between them. CDR3 size: 18 residues.

V usage is TRBV4-3 and J usage is TRBJ2-5, with D perhaps matching TRBD2 (5 bases). Trimming took off 0 bases at V and 9 bases at J, with 11 bases between the two ends. The germline V gene has CDR1 LGHNA and CDR2 YSLEER. CDR3 size: 13 residues. CDR3 sequence: CASSQDPLGAQYF. In DNA form, the CDR3 reads TGCGCCAGCAGCCAAGATCCCCTCGGGGCCCAGTACTTC.

V is TRBV7-9 and J is TRBJ2-7, with D hard to call. This CDR3 has 12 residues. The ends were cut back, 2 bases at V and 10 bases at J, with 12 bases in the middle. From germline, CDR1 is SEHNR and CDR2 FQNEAQ (reference sequence). The CDR3 coding sequence is TGTGCCAGCAGCTTAACGACCGAGGCCCAGTACTTC. Protein: CASSLTTEAQYF.

The chain links TRBV7-8 to TRBJ1-6; possibly TRBD1 for D (6 bases). The CDR3 contains 18 residues. CDR1 and CDR2 (germline): SGHVS, FQNEAQ. V was clipped by 1 base and J by 0 bases, with 13 bases between them. The CDR3 coding sequence is TGTGCCAGCAGCTTAGATACAGGGTTGAGCTCCTATAATTCACCCCTCCACTTT. This codes for CASSLDTGLSSYNSPLHF.

The chain joins TRBV15 to TRBJ2-1; 10 nucleotides align to TRBD1. The junction had 7 bases not matched to a gene; V was cut back by 3 bases and J by 8 bases. Germline CDR1 LNHNV, CDR2 YYDKDF (reference sequence). CDR3 length equals 15 residues. CDR3 coding DNA: TGTGCCACCAGCAGGGGACAGGGGTTATCAGATGAGCAGTTCTTC. Encoded protein: CATSRGQGLSDEQFF. The entire variable domain, with the rest obtained from reference TRBV15 and TRBJ2-1, is as follows: DAMVIQNPRYQVTQFGKPVTLSCSQTLNHNVMYWYQQKSSQAPKLLFHYYDKDFNNEADTPDNFQSRRPNTSFCFLDIRSPGLGDTAMYLCATSRGQGLSDEQFFGPGTRLTVL.

The chain joins TRBV27 to TRBJ2-5, with a possible D match to TRBD2 (7 bases). With 5 bases removed from V and 0 bases from J, the gap between germline ends came to 19 bases. Germline V CDR1 and CDR2: MNHEY, SMNVEV (reference sequence). This CDR3 has 17 amino acids. The CDR3 loop reads CASSPLSSGQYQETQYF. CDR3 in DNA: TGTGCCAGCAGTCCACTCTCTAGCGGACAGTACCAAGAGACCCAGTACTTC.

The chain has TRBV30 and TRBJ1-2, with D possibly being TRBD1 (6 bases). Germline V CDR1 and CDR2: GTSNPN, SVGIG (reference sequence). The V end was cut by 3 bases, the J end by 6 bases, with 14 bases between. The CDR3 consists of 13 residues. The chain's CDR3 is CAWRAKNRDGYTF. CDR3 bases: TGTGCCTGGAGGGCCAAGAACAGGGATGGCTACACCTTC.

This sequence joins TRBV5-8 and TRBJ1-4; 9 bases align to TRBD1. V lost 2 bases to trimming and J lost 6 bases; unmatched junction nucleotides: 5. Germline assignment: CDR1 SGHTS and CDR2 YDEGEE. This CDR3 region has 15 residues. The CDR3 DNA reads as TGTGCCAGCAGCTTTGGGACAGGGCGGGATGAAAAACTGTTTTTT. As protein: CASSFGTGRDEKLFF.

The chain links TRBV5-4 to TRBJ1-3, with D tentatively TRBD1 (6 bases). V was shortened by 2 bases and J by 0 bases, with 12 bases between the two germline ends. The CDR3 extends over 16 amino acids. Per the germline V gene, CDR1 is SGHNT and CDR2 is YYREEE (reference sequence). DNA of the CDR3: TGTGCCAGCAGCTTAAGGTCGGACAGCTCTGGAAACACCATATATTTT. It yields the protein CASSLRSDSSGNTIYF.

The V call is TRBV11-2, the J call TRBJ1-2, with D perhaps TRBD1 (6 bases). Trimming pared 5 bases from V and 2 bases from J, leaving 12 bases between. The V gene's germline CDR1 is SGHAT and CDR2 FQNNGV. This CDR3 comprises 14 residues. The CDR3 region has the DNA TGTGCCAGCAGCCCCAGGACAGTCAACTATGGCTACACCTTC. Translating it yields CASSPRTVNYGYTF. Full variable domain (remainder filled in from reference TRBV11-2 and TRBJ1-2): EAGVAQSPRYKIIEKRQSVAFWCNPISGHATLYWYQQILGQGPKLLIQFQNNGVVDDSQLPKDRFSAERLKGVDSTLKIQPAKLEDSAVYLCASSPRTVNYGYTFGSGTRLTVV.

The sample holds one count of this clone. The chain is built from TRBV29-1 and TRBJ1-2; 8 nucleotides agree with TRBD1. The V and J ends lost 6 bases and 3 bases, in that order; junction bases with no gene match: 6. This CDR3 region has 13 residues. Germline CDR1 reads SQVTM; CDR2 reads ANQGSEA. The CDR3 nucleotides are TGCAGCGTCTCCACAGGGGGGGACTATGGCTACACCTTC. Translation gives CSVSTGGDYGYTF.

This clone has only a few counts. The CDR3 sequence is CASSHPTGAGETQYF. The CDR3 DNA is TGTGCCAGCAGCCACCCGACAGGGGCTGGGGAGACCCAGTACTTC. V gene TRBV3-1 (or the pseudogene TRBV3-2) combines with J gene TRBJ2-5, with 8 nucleotides matching TRBD1. The CDR3 length is 15 residues. From germline, CDR1 is LGHDT and CDR2 YNNKEL (reference sequence). The junction had 8 bases not matched to a gene; V was cut back by 3 bases and J by 5 bases.

V usage is TRBV5-1 and J usage is TRBJ1-1, with D possibly matching TRBD1 (6 bases). Trimming took 5 bases from V and 2 from J, leaving 10 bases between them. CDR3 size: 13 residues. Germline V CDR1 and CDR2: SGHRS, YFSETQ. The CDR3 coding sequence is TGCGCCAGCAGGGACAGCTCTAACACTGAAGCTTTCTTT. Residues: CASRDSSNTEAFF.

V and J are TRBV6-5 and TRBJ1-1; D may be TRBD1 (6 bases). Per germline, CDR1 MNHEY and CDR2 SVGAGI. The CDR3 runs to 15 residues. With 6 bases removed from V and 6 bases from J, the gap between germline ends came to 20 bases. The CDR3 region is CASSGTGQPIPEAFF. In DNA, the CDR3 is TGTGCCAGCAGCGGAACAGGACAGCCCATCCCTGAAGCTTTCTTT.

This chain joins TRBV11-3 and TRBJ1-3; the match to TRBD1 covers 7 bases. The germline gives CDR1 SGHNT, CDR2 YENEEA. With V trimmed by 4 bases and J by 2 bases, 5 bases remained unmatched. The CDR3 extends over 15 amino acids. CDR3: CASSSQGGTGNTIYF. Here the CDR3 DNA reads TGTGCCAGCAGCTCCCAGGGGGGCACTGGAAACACCATATATTTT.